This T cell receptor (beta chain) stems from a study of blood T cells in healthy people across ages. The authors isolated at least 6 million PBMCs per sample. Study-wide results and caveats: Strong correlation was found linking TCR beta diversity to naive T cell percentage.

The CDR3 totals 15 residues. With 1 base removed from V and 8 bases from J, the gap between germline ends came to 15 bases. CDR1 is LGHNA and CDR2 is YSLEER in the germline V gene. A word on this clonotype: Its antigen is unidentified.

Next came a second PCR, run for about 6 to 12 cycles, which used a sample-barcoded 5' primer along with a J-beta primer mix. Each CDR3 protein is one row after TCRdb ran MiXCR on the 5' RACE reads. The data contain around 800,000 distinct CDR3 sequences, around 68% of them singletons. The chain joins TRBV4-3 to TRBJ2-1; D gene ambiguous. The receptor's source is a man aged 25 to 40 in good health. What was sequenced was blood. This CDR3 is CASSQGTISADEQFF. In DNA, the CDR3 is TGCGCCAGCAGCCAAGGAACAATAAGCGCCGATGAGCAGTTCTTC.